One and the same sample provided the 24 T cell receptor beta chains below, sequenced in a study of OX40 agonist ivuxolimab in advanced cancers. Measured with immunoSEQ multiplex PCR; TCRdb has only the in-frame clones, and not every one. The table includes around 95,000 clones, nearly 90% detected once. Source: CD4+ or CD8+ T cells sorted from blood, taken in a trial of the OX40 agonist ivuxolimab. The receptors come from an adult with an advanced solid tumor such as melanoma, head and neck, liver or kidney cancer.

This rearrangement joins TRBV28 to TRBJ1-4, with no clear D. The germline V gene encodes CDR1 MDHEN and CDR2 SYDVKM. Trimming removed 2 bases at V and 2 bases at J, with 6 bases between. The CDR3 has 14 residues. The CDR3 spells CASSLRVTNEKLFF. The CDR3 coding sequence is TGTGCCAGCAGTTTACGGGTGACTAATGAAAAACTGTTTTTT. The full variable domain, with the rest looked up from reference TRBV28 and TRBJ1-4, is DVKVTQSSRYLVKRTGEKVFLECVQDMDHENMFWYRQDPGLGLRLIYFSYDVKMKEKGDIPEGYSVSREKKERFSLILESASTNQTSMYLCASSLRVTNEKLFFGSGTQLSVL.

J is TRBJ1-1 and V is TRBV19; D call uncertain. Trimming removed 5 bases from V and 0 bases from J, with 7 bases in between. CDR1 LNHDA and CDR2 SQIVND come from the germline V gene (reference sequence). There are 13 residues in the CDR3. CDR3: CASSQTVNTEAFF. Written as DNA, the CDR3 is TGTGCCAGTAGTCAGACTGTGAACACTGAAGCTTTCTTT.

This chain joins TRBV7-8 and TRBJ2-3, with D uncertain. Germline-derived CDR1 and CDR2 are SGHVS and FQNEAQ. Trimming took 3 bases from V and 3 from J, leaving 10 bases between them. The CDR3 totals 14 residues. The CDR3 sequence is CASSLSPGTDTQYF. In DNA form, the CDR3 reads TGTGCCAGCAGCTTGTCCCCAGGAACAGATACGCAGTATTTT.

The chain uses TRBV15 and TRBJ1-3; no clear D. CDR3 length: 16 residues. Trimming left V 0 bases short and J 0 bases short, with 9 bases between. CDR1 and CDR2 from the germline V gene are LNHNV and YYDKDF (reference sequence). CDR3 in amino acids: CATSRDEGISGNTIYF. The CDR3 coding sequence is TGTGCCACCAGCAGAGATGAAGGGATCTCTGGAAACACCATATATTTT.

The rearrangement links TRBV6-5 to TRBJ2-3, with TRBD2 identical over 11 bases. CDR1 is MNHEY and CDR2 is SVGAGI in the germline V gene. Unmatched junction bases numbered 3, after V lost 2 bases and J lost 2 bases. The CDR3 consists of 16 residues. Written as DNA, the CDR3 is TGTGCCAGCAGTTACGGGACTAGCGGACCCACAGATACGCAGTATTTT. Translating gives CASSYGTSGPTDTQYF.

The gene calls are TRBV6-1 and TRBJ1-1; a possible D gene is TRBD1 (5 bases). V lost 4 bases and J lost 1, with 7 bases in between. Germline CDR1 reads MNHNS; CDR2 reads SASEGT. This CDR3 is 13 amino acids long. The CDR3 protein is CASSVTGNTEAFF. The CDR3, as DNA: TGTGCCAGCAGTGTCACAGGGAACACTGAAGCTTTCTTT.

The V and J genes are TRBV2 and TRBJ2-5, with 12 nucleotides matching TRBD2. Germline assignment: CDR1 SNHLY and CDR2 FYNNEI. The V gene end was trimmed by 5 bases and the J gene end by 2 bases; junction bases not matched to a gene: 3. CDR3 length: 15 residues. This CDR3 is CASSTSGGRQETQYF. In DNA form, the CDR3 reads TGTGCCAGCAGTACTAGCGGGGGGCGTCAAGAGACCCAGTACTTC.

This clone was seen a single time. DNA for the CDR3: TGTGCCAGCAGCTTACGGGACCCAGGGTCGAGAATGAACACTGAAGCTTTCTTT. Its translation: CASSLRDPGSRMNTEAFF. The chain recombines TRBV7-6 with TRBJ1-1, with a weak D call TRBD1 (5 bases). The CDR3 has 18 amino acids. Germline V gene lookup returns CDR1 SGHVS and CDR2 FNYEAQ. V was trimmed by 2 bases and J by 0 bases, leaving 19 bases between them. The whole variable domain, remainder taken from reference TRBV7-6 and TRBJ1-1, is GAGVSQSPRYKVTKRGQDVALRCDPISGHVSLYWYRQALGQGPEFLTYFNYEAQQDKSGLPNDRFSAERPEGSISTLTIQRTEQRDSAMYRCASSLRDPGSRMNTEAFFGQGTRLTVV.

CDR3 DNA: TGTGCCAGCAGAGGACAGCCCTCGAACACCGGGGAGCTGTTTTTT. It is translated as CASRGQPSNTGELFF. This chain joins TRBV6-4 and TRBJ2-2; D might be TRBD1 (6 bases). CDR1 MRHNA and CDR2 SNTAGT come from the germline V gene. The CDR3 is made up of 15 amino acids. Trimming pared 6 bases from V and 0 bases from J, leaving 11 bases between.

V gene TRBV7-2 combines with J gene TRBJ2-3; TRBD2 matches at 10 bases. The length of the CDR3 is 15 residues. The V gene's germline CDR1 is SGHTA and CDR2 FQGNSA. V was pared by 1 base and J by 4 bases, with 2 bases of the junction left unmatched. CDR3: CASSLESGRADTQYF. In nucleotides, the CDR3 is TGTGCCAGCAGCTTAGAGAGCGGGAGGGCAGATACGCAGTATTTT.

This rearrangement joins TRBV6-6 to TRBJ2-3, with 9 positions matching TRBD2. Looked up from germline, CDR1 is MNHNY and CDR2 is SVGAGI (reference sequence). The V and J ends lost 3 bases and 2 bases, in that order; junction bases with no gene match: 6. There are 16 residues in the CDR3. The CDR3 coding sequence is TGTGCCAGCAGTTATGGAGCGGGGGGCCCCACAGATACGCAGTATTTT. This gives the protein CASSYGAGGPTDTQYF.

V and J are TRBV28 and TRBJ2-3, with D possibly TRBD2 on 6 matching bases. V shed 7 bases and J shed 7 bases, with 15 bases lying between them. Germline lookup yields CDR1 MDHEN and CDR2 SYDVKM. The length of the CDR3 is 13 residues. This CDR3 is CASTGGRRNTQYF. CDR3 DNA: TGTGCCAGCACCGGTGGGAGGAGGAATACGCAGTATTTT.

The chain has TRBV2 and TRBJ2-1, with a possible D match to TRBD2 (5 bases). CDR1 SNHLY and CDR2 FYNNEI come from the germline V gene. V gave up 7 bases and J gave up 0 bases, with 10 bases separating them. This CDR3 comprises 14 residues. The CDR3 sequence is CASKVSGSYNEQFF. In DNA form, the CDR3 reads TGTGCCAGCAAGGTCAGCGGCTCCTACAATGAGCAGTTCTTC.

This chain connects TRBV5-1 to TRBJ2-5, with 9 bases that match TRBD1. The better agreement between TRBJ2-7 and the DNA end casts doubt on the J call. Germline lookup yields CDR1 SGHRS and CDR2 YFSETQ. The CDR3 totals 14 residues. This CDR3 reads CASSLRDRAYEQYF. For the CDR3, the DNA is TGCGCCAGCAGCTTGAGGGACAGGGCCTACGAGCAGTACTTC.

CDR3 sequence: CASSFGVQGGYGYTF. The DNA of the CDR3 is TGTGCCAGCAGTTTTGGGGTGCAGGGCGGCTATGGCTACACCTTC. The genes are TRBV27 and TRBJ1-2; tentative D call: TRBD1 (5 bases). This CDR3 contains 15 residues. Trimming stripped 3 bases from V and 4 bases from J, with 15 bases between. Germline loops: CDR1 MNHEY, CDR2 SMNVEV (reference sequence).

The chain couples TRBV10-1 to TRBJ2-2; no definite D call. V lost 8 bases and J 1 base, leaving 8 bases between the germline ends. The germline gives CDR1 WNHNN, CDR2 SYGVQD (reference sequence). The CDR3 has 13 residues. The CDR3 region is CASSMGNTGELFF. The CDR3 coding sequence is TGCGCCAGCTCGATGGGGAACACCGGGGAGCTGTTTTTT.

The V gene is TRBV7-8, the J gene TRBJ2-1, with D perhaps TRBD2 (5 bases). There are 15 residues in the CDR3. Germline values: CDR1 SGHVS, CDR2 FQNEAQ. The V end was cut by 1 base, the J end by 0 bases, with 7 bases between. The chain's CDR3 is CASSLGGRSYNEQFF. The CDR3, as DNA: TGTGCCAGCAGCTTAGGAGGGCGCTCCTACAATGAGCAGTTCTTC.

This chain uses TRBV7-8 with TRBJ1-6; no clear D. The CDR3 spans 12 residues. CDR1 is SGHVS and CDR2 is FQNEAQ in the germline V gene. Trimming took off 0 bases at V and 9 bases at J, with 3 bases between the two ends. CDR3 bases: TGTGCCAGCAGCTTAGCGGGTTCACCCCTCCACTTT. This encodes CASSLAGSPLHF.

V and J are TRBV30 and TRBJ1-4; D is undetermined. This CDR3 is 11 amino acids long. Trimming left V 0 bases short and J 8 bases short, with 4 bases between. CDR1 GTSNPN and CDR2 SVGIG come from the germline V gene (reference sequence). CDR3 sequence reads: CAWSVGEKLFF. For the CDR3, the DNA is TGTGCCTGGAGTGTAGGCGAAAAACTGTTTTTT.

The chain couples TRBV5-1 to TRBJ1-6, with 9 bases fitting TRBD1. This CDR3 is built from 15 residues. Per germline, CDR1 SGHRS and CDR2 YFSETQ. J lost 6 bases, V lost 0 bases, and 1 base had no gene match. CDR3 residues: CASSLEGQGNSPLHF. Written as DNA, the CDR3 is TGCGCCAGCAGCTTGGAGGGACAGGGTAATTCACCCCTCCACTTT.

The chain recombines TRBV7-2 with TRBJ1-5; the match to TRBD1 covers 8 bases. Germline trimming cut 9 bases from V and 3 bases from J; bases unmatched to any gene: 7. The CDR3 is 14 residues long. Germline values: CDR1 SGHTA, CDR2 FQGNSA. CDR3 nucleotide sequence: TGTGCCAGTAGAAAGACAGGGGTCAATCAGCCCCAGCATTTT. Its translation: CASRKTGVNQPQHF.

This rearrangement joins TRBV10-2 to TRBJ1-6; D is undetermined. With 2 bases removed from V and 1 base from J, the gap between germline ends came to 9 bases. There are 16 residues in the CDR3. The V gene's germline CDR1 is WSHSY and CDR2 SAAADI. DNA for the CDR3: TGCGCCAGCAGTGAGGTCTTGGGGTCCTATAATTCACCCCTCCACTTT. Translating it yields CASSEVLGSYNSPLHF.

The genes are TRBV27 and TRBJ2-7; D uncertain. Germline V gene lookup returns CDR1 MNHEY and CDR2 SMNVEV (reference sequence). V shed 6 bases and J shed 2 bases, with 8 bases lying between them. The CDR3 runs to 12 residues. CDR3 nucleotides: TGTGCCAGCAGGAACAGAACCTACGAGCAGTACTTC. It encodes CASRNRTYEQYF.

This chain joins TRBV5-1 and TRBJ2-1; possibly TRBD1 or TRBD2 for D (5 bases each). The CDR3 is 16 residues long. Germline V CDR1 and CDR2: SGHRS, YFSETQ. Trimming left V 4 bases short and J 3 bases short, with 17 bases between. This CDR3 is CASSATRDRGYNEQFF. CDR3 nucleotide sequence: TGCGCCAGCAGCGCTACCCGGGACCGGGGCTACAATGAGCAGTTCTTC.